Listed below are T cell receptor beta chains from one sample, sequenced in a study of T cell responses to AZD1222 COVID-19 vaccine. The assay was immunoSEQ multiplex PCR, and TCRdb's table has in-frame clones only and misses some. Among about 120,000 clones listed, 91% were seen once. The sequenced sample was peripheral blood, obtained on day 0 of AZD1222 vaccination. The receptors were sampled from an adult in good health. CDR3s include the opening cysteine and the closing phenylalanine or tryptophan. The D gene is left open where the match is weak. Only some rows state a clone size, as once, few, many or a class for expanded clones.

>16|NA|TRBJ1-6|NA|TRBV7-2
CASSFRQAIYNSPLHF
TGTGCCAGCAGCTTCCGACAGGCTATATATAATTCACCCCTCCACTTT
>14|NA|TRBJ1-1|NA|TRBV6-1
CASSGAGWRAEAFF
TGTGCCAGCAGTGGAGCAGGGTGGCGCGCTGAAGCTTTCTTT
>15|NA|TRBJ1-5|NA|TRBV4-1
CASSQGGAVNQPQHF
TGCGCCAGCAGCCAAGGGGGGGCGGTCAATCAGCCCCAGCATTTT
>14|NA|TRBJ1-1|NA|TRBV6-5
CASSRGPLNTEAFF
TGTGCCAGCAGTAGGGGCCCCCTGAACACTGAAGCTTTCTTT
>16|TRBD1|TRBJ2-7|NA|TRBV6-5
CASSYSPTGGLYEQYF
TGTGCCAGCAGTTACTCCCCCACAGGGGGCCTCTACGAGCAGTACTTC
>14|NA|TRBJ1-2|NA|TRBV5-5
CASSDRDKPDGYTF
TGTGCCAGCAGCGACCGGGACAAACCCGATGGCTACACCTTC
>15|NA|TRBJ1-2|NA|TRBV9
CASSVIGGSNYGYTF
TGTGCCAGCAGCGTAATTGGGGGCTCTAACTATGGCTACACCTTC
>16|NA|TRBJ2-2|NA|TRBV19
CASSIFIRGNTGELFF
TGTGCCAGTAGTATTTTTATCCGTGGGAACACCGGGGAGCTGTTTTTT
>16|TRBD1|TRBJ2-7|NA|TRBV9
CASSPQTGGINDEQYF
TGTGCCAGCAGCCCGCAAACAGGGGGCATAAACGACGAGCAGTACTTC
>15|NA|TRBJ1-2|NA|TRBV27
CASSLSRVENYGYTF
TGTGCCAGCAGCCTGAGTCGCGTGGAGAACTATGGCTACACCTTC
>16|NA|TRBJ1-5|NA|TRBV6-6
CASSYSGPNSNQPQHF
TGTGCCAGCAGTTACTCGGGTCCCAATAGCAATCAGCCCCAGCATTTT
>15|TRBD1|TRBJ2-3|few|TRBV19
CASSIAGTGGVTQYF
TGTGCCAGTAGTATAGCAGGGACAGGGGGCGTTACGCAGTATTTT
>15|TRBD1|TRBJ2-7|NA|TRBV19
CASSPKGQGFNEQYF
TGTGCCAGTAGTCCAAAAGGACAGGGCTTCAACGAGCAGTACTTC
>15|TRBD1|TRBJ1-1|NA|TRBV9
CASSVGTGMMTEAFF
TGTGCCAGCAGCGTAGGGACAGGGATGATGACTGAAGCTTTCTTT
>14|NA|TRBJ1-5|NA|TRBV6-1
CASSEEAGDQPQHF
TGTGCCAGCAGTGAAGAGGCGGGGGATCAGCCCCAGCATTTT
>16|NA|TRBJ2-7|NA|TRBV18
CASSPRTTGPTYEQYF
TGTGCCAGCTCACCGCGGACTACCGGACCCACCTACGAGCAGTACTTC
>14|NA|TRBJ2-3|NA|TRBV6-6
CASSPGDLTDTQYF
TGTGCCAGCAGTCCCGGGGACCTCACAGATACGCAGTATTTT
>15|NA|TRBJ2-3|few|TRBV11-3
CASSLGAIGRDTQYF
TGTGCCAGCAGCTTAGGGGCGATCGGTAGGGATACGCAGTATTTT
>14|NA|TRBJ2-2|NA|TRBV29-1
CSVERVQGTGELFF
TGCAGCGTTGAAAGGGTTCAGGGTACCGGGGAGCTGTTTTTT
>20|NA|TRBJ1-5|NA|TRBV12-5
CASGLVREGGAPDTNQPQHF
TGTGCTAGTGGTTTGGTAAGAGAAGGAGGGGCCCCAGATACGAATCAGCCCCAGCATTTT
>14|NA|TRBJ2-1|NA|TRBV20-1
CSASPDGAYNEQFF
TGCAGTGCTAGTCCCGACGGTGCCTACAATGAGCAGTTCTTC
>15|NA|TRBJ1-1|once|TRBV7-9
CASSHVGQGGTEAFF
TGTGCCAGCAGCCACGTCGGGCAGGGAGGGACTGAAGCTTTCTTT
>16|NA|TRBJ2-5|NA|TRBV11-2
CASSRLGPQGQETQYF
TGTGCCAGCAGCCGTCTGGGTCCGCAGGGGCAAGAGACCCAGTACTTC
>13|NA|TRBJ1-5|NA|TRBV6-5
CASSYFGNQPQHF
TGTGCCAGCAGTTATTTTGGCAATCAGCCCCAGCATTTT
>13|NA|TRBJ1-2|once|TRBV12-3/TRBV12-4
CASSGDGGYGYTF
TGTGCCAGCAGCGGGGACGGCGGTTATGGCTACACCTTC
>19|TRBD2|TRBJ2-3|NA|TRBV28
CASSPSGGRPPPVADTQYF
TGTGCCAGCAGTCCGTCGGGGGGGAGGCCTCCACCCGTCGCAGATACGCAGTATTTT
>15|NA|TRBJ1-5|few|TRBV6-5
CASSSSGRVDQPQHF
TGTGCCAGCAGCTCCTCGGGCAGGGTTGATCAGCCCCAGCATTTT
>16|TRBD1|TRBJ1-1|NA|TRBV30
CAWSHLRRGRMTEAFF
TGTGCCTGGAGTCACCTAAGGAGGGGGCGAATGACTGAAGCTTTCTTT
>12|NA|TRBJ1-2|NA|TRBV12-3/TRBV12-4
CASSPRKYGYTF
TGTGCCAGCAGTCCTCGGAAGTATGGCTACACCTTC
>18|TRBD1|TRBJ2-1|NA|TRBV25-1
CASSERALGQKTYNEQFF
TGTGCCAGCAGTGAAAGGGCCTTGGGACAGAAAACCTACAATGAGCAGTTCTTC
>15|NA|TRBJ1-6|NA|TRBV27
CASSLFTGLNSPLHF
TGTGCCAGCAGTTTGTTTACGGGCCTTAATTCACCCCTCCACTTT
>14|TRBD1|TRBJ1-1|NA|TRBV19
CASSPGTGNTEAFF
TGTGCCAGTAGTCCGGGGACAGGGAACACTGAAGCTTTCTTT
>13|NA|TRBJ2-7|NA|TRBV27
CASRPRGSYEQYF
TGTGCCAGCAGGCCCCGGGGCTCGTACGAGCAGTACTTC
>13|NA|TRBJ2-5|once|TRBV11-2
CASSLDLSRTQYF
TGTGCCAGCAGCTTAGATCTTTCGAGGACCCAGTACTTC
>14|TRBD2|TRBJ2-5|once|TRBV23-1
CASRVAGYQETQYF
TGCGCCAGCAGGGTAGCGGGGTACCAAGAGACCCAGTACTTC
>16|TRBD1|TRBJ1-3|NA|TRBV28
CASSPGDSSSGNTIYF
TGTGCCAGCAGTCCAGGGGACAGCTCCTCTGGAAACACCATATATTTT
>16|TRBD2|TRBJ2-1|once|TRBV7-8
CASSRGLAGYYNEQFF
TGTGCCAGCAGCCGAGGACTAGCGGGTTATTACAATGAGCAGTTCTTC
>14|TRBD1|TRBJ1-6|NA|TRBV15
CATSRQGDDSPLHF
TGTGCCACCAGCAGACAGGGGGATGATTCACCCCTCCACTTT
>15|NA|TRBJ1-2|NA|TRBV6-4
CASSDSAGRNYGYTF
TGTGCCAGCAGTGACTCGGCCGGACGGAACTATGGCTACACCTTC
>15|NA|TRBJ2-3|NA|TRBV30
CAWSVGDSDTDTQYF
TGTGCCTGGAGTGTAGGGGACTCTGACACAGATACGCAGTATTTT
>14|NA|TRBJ1-2|NA|TRBV5-5
CASSLVPAERGYTF
TGTGCCAGCAGCTTGGTTCCGGCAGAGCGAGGCTACACCTTC
>15|NA|TRBJ1-2|NA|TRBV5-1
CASSFRQGINYGYTF
TGCGCCAGCAGCTTCCGGCAGGGGATTAACTATGGCTACACCTTC
>13|NA|TRBJ2-1|NA|TRBV12-3/TRBV12-4
CASSYREYNEQFF
TGTGCCAGCAGTTACCGGGAGTACAATGAGCAGTTCTTC